These 28 T cell receptor beta chains share one sample of origin, sequenced in a study of shared clonotypes between healthy human individuals (dated by TCRdb to about 2020). Library construction relied on the immunoSEQ multiplex PCR assay. TCRdb stores this immuneACCESS table with in-frame sequences only. Part of the clones is absent; in the studies checked, under half of the shortfall reflects unresolved V genes, and no reason is known for the rest. The sample has nearly 600,000 clones on record, nearly 97% of them singletons. 0.095% to 0.12% of the sample comes from the top ten. CD8 naive samples consisted of CD45RO-negative cells that were positively selected for CCR7, yielding a CD45RA+CCR7+ population without TemRA cells. Sequencing input: naive CD8+ T cells sorted from blood. The cell subset or site label for this specimen denotes: CD45RA+CCR7+. The receptors were gathered from a woman aged 30 to 39 in good health.

The chain recombines TRBV7-9 with TRBJ2-5; D is unresolved. In germline, CDR1 is SEHNR, CDR2 FQNEAQ (reference sequence). Trimming stripped 5 bases from V and 5 bases from J, with 15 bases between. The CDR3 runs 14 residues. CDR3 nucleotide sequence: TGTGCCAGCAGCCTGACGCTTCAGAGCGAGACCCAGTACTTC. This encodes CASSLTLQSETQYF.

J is TRBJ2-1 and V is TRBV29-1; D may be TRBD1 or TRBD2 (5 bases each). In germline, CDR1 is SQVTM, CDR2 ANQGSEA. Trimming took off 6 bases at V and 12 bases at J, with 15 bases between the two ends. The CDR3 is 11 amino acids. CDR3 sequence (DNA): TGCAGCGTGGTACGGGACCTAAGGCAGTTCTTC. Its protein is CSVVRDLRQFF.

Of note for this clone: This sample includes further DNA sequences coding for the same CDR3. The chain uses TRBV15 and TRBJ2-1, with 8 bases matching TRBD1. Germline CDR1 reads LNHNV; CDR2 reads YYDKDF (reference sequence). The CDR3 is 16 residues long. The V gene end was trimmed by 0 bases and the J gene end by 1 base; junction bases not matched to a gene: 2. CDR3: CATSRDRQGSYNEQFF. The DNA for the CDR3 is TGTGCCACCAGCAGAGATCGACAGGGGTCCTACAATGAGCAGTTCTTC.

About this clone: One end of the junction is discordant with germline, which a read error may explain. The chain combines TRBV28 with TRBJ1-5; TRBD1 might be the D (5 bases). Germline CDR1 MDHEN, CDR2 SYDVKM. CDR3 size: 11 residues. The CDR3 bases are TGTGCCAGCAGTGGGGTGGGACCTAAAACTTTT. Protein sequence: CASSGVGPKTF. The entire variable domain, with the rest obtained from reference TRBV28 and TRBJ1-5, is as follows: DVKVTQSSRYLVKRTGEKVFLECVQDMDHENMFWYRQDPGLGLRLIYFSYDVKMKEKGDIPEGYSVSREKKERFSLILESASTNQTSMYLCASSGVGPKTFGDGTRLSIL.

This chain joins TRBV10-3 and TRBJ2-1; 10 bases map to TRBD2. Per the germline V gene, CDR1 is ENHRY and CDR2 is SYGVKD. CDR3 length: 14 amino acids. Unmatched junction bases numbered 3, after V lost 3 bases and J lost 7 bases. The CDR3 DNA sequence: TGTGCCATCAGTGATGCTAGCGGGAGAAATGAGCAGTTCTTC. Its translation is CAISDASGRNEQFF.

As for this clone: The junction departs from germline at one end; a sequencing error may be responsible. The rearrangement joins TRBV28 to TRBJ2-5; TRBD2 aligns across 7 bases. CDR1 and CDR2 from the germline V gene are MDHEN and SYDVKM. The CDR3 is 10 amino acids. The CDR3 region is CASRSGIWHF. The CDR3 nucleotides are TGTGCCAGTCGAAGCGGGATCTGGCACTTC.

The chain combines TRBV4-1 with TRBJ2-2; 10 positions match TRBD2. This CDR3 contains 16 residues. V was pared by 4 bases and J by 1 base, with 3 bases of the junction left unmatched. Germline loops: CDR1 MGHRA, CDR2 YSYEKL. The CDR3 DNA is TGCGCCAGCAGCCTCCGGACTAGCGGGAACACCGGGGAGCTGTTTTTT. Translation gives CASSLRTSGNTGELFF.

This sequence joins TRBV2 and TRBJ1-3, with D possibly being TRBD1 (6 bases). V was clipped by 1 base and J by 1 base, with 11 bases between them. The CDR3 is 16 residues long. The germline gives CDR1 SNHLY, CDR2 FYNNEI. CDR3 coding DNA: TGTGCCAGCAGTGAAGTATCAGGGGAATCTGGAAACACCATATATTTT. This translates into CASSEVSGESGNTIYF.

V usage is TRBV10-3 and J usage is TRBJ2-1; a possible D gene is TRBD2 (6 bases). Per germline, CDR1 ENHRY and CDR2 SYGVKD. V lost 0 bases and J lost 7, with 16 bases in between. The CDR3 is made up of 16 amino acids. The CDR3 coding sequence is TGTGCCATCAGTGAGTCGGTAGCGGACCTTTGGAATGAGCAGTTCTTC. Protein product: CAISESVADLWNEQFF.

This chain joins TRBV30 and TRBJ2-7; tentatively, D is TRBD1 or TRBD2 (5 bases each). CDR1 and CDR2 (germline): GTSNPN, SVGIG (reference sequence). The V end lost 3 bases, the J end lost 5 bases, and 14 bases lay between the germline ends. The CDR3 consists of 13 residues. The DNA of the CDR3 is TGTGCCTGGAGGGGGGTTGGGAGAAACGAGCAGTACTTC. It translates to CAWRGVGRNEQYF.

J is TRBJ2-2 and V is TRBV9; weak D call: TRBD2 (5 bases). CDR3 length: 14 amino acids. CDR1 and CDR2 (germline): SGDLS, YYNGEE. V lost 3 bases and J lost 6, with 12 bases in between. The CDR3 region is CASSATGSAGELFF. The DNA for the CDR3 is TGTGCCAGCAGCGCCACGGGGAGTGCCGGGGAGCTGTTTTTT.

The rearrangement uses TRBV29-1 and TRBJ2-1; 14 nucleotides agree with TRBD2. CDR1 SQVTM and CDR2 ANQGSEA come from the germline V gene. The CDR3 contains 19 residues. With 0 bases clipped from V and 8 bases from J, the junction kept 15 bases outside the gene matches. Here the CDR3 DNA reads TGCAGCGTTGAAGAGAAACCCGGGACTAGCGGGAGTATGATCCATGAGCAGTTCTTC. As protein: CSVEEKPGTSGSMIHEQFF.

The chain has TRBV7-9 and TRBJ1-1; 8 bases align to TRBD1. Germline V lookup: CDR1 SEHNR, CDR2 FQNEAQ (reference sequence). The ends lost 5 bases at V and 4 bases at J; junction bases unmatched: 9. The CDR3 covers 15 residues. CDR3 sequence: CASSPTDRGVTEAFF. DNA of the CDR3: TGTGCCAGCAGCCCCACCGACAGGGGAGTCACTGAAGCTTTCTTT.

This sequence joins TRBV11-1 and TRBJ2-7, with 10 bases aligning to TRBD1. Germline CDR1 and CDR2: SGHAT and FQDESV (reference sequence). The trim removed 5 bases at V and 6 bases at J, leaving 10 bases unmatched. There are 15 residues in the CDR3. CDR3: CASSPGTGVPSEQYF. CDR3 nucleotide sequence: TGTGCCAGCAGCCCGGGGACAGGGGTACCCTCCGAGCAGTACTTC. Filled out from reference TRBV11-1 and TRBJ2-7, the complete variable domain reads EAEVAQSPRYKITEKSQAVAFWCDPISGHATLYWYRQILGQGPELLVQFQDESVVDDSQLPKDRFSAERLKGVDSTLKIQPAELGDSAMYLCASSPGTGVPSEQYFGPGTRLTVT.

The J gene is TRBJ1-4, the V gene TRBV2, with a possible D match to TRBD1 (5 bases). Germline-derived CDR1 and CDR2 are SNHLY and FYNNEI. Trimming stripped 5 bases from V and 3 bases from J, with 10 bases between. CDR3 size: 14 residues. The CDR3, as DNA: TGTGCCAGCAGTCTTGGGGGATCTAATGAAAAACTGTTTTTT. Translating gives CASSLGGSNEKLFF.

CDR3 DNA sequence: TGTGCCAGCAGCTTATGGGGGACACGGAGCAATGAGCAGTTCTTC. Translated, it gives CASSLWGTRSNEQFF. V and J are TRBV5-6 and TRBJ2-1, with D perhaps TRBD1 (6 bases). The CDR3 loop spans 15 amino acids. Germline lookup yields CDR1 SGHDT and CDR2 YYEEEE. The germline V and J ends were trimmed by 2 bases and 6 bases, with 15 bases remaining between them.

The CDR3 protein is CASSLARVRGTDVWEQFF. In DNA, the CDR3 is TGTGCCAGCAGCTTAGCGCGAGTACGCGGGACTGATGTGTGGGAGCAGTTCTTC. The chain is built from TRBV7-6 and TRBJ2-1; maybe TRBD2 (6 bases). This CDR3 has 18 amino acids. Germline CDR1 is SGHVS and CDR2 is FNYEAQ. V was trimmed by 0 bases and J by 10 bases, leaving 25 bases between them. Full variable domain (remainder filled in from reference TRBV7-6 and TRBJ2-1): GAGVSQSPRYKVTKRGQDVALRCDPISGHVSLYWYRQALGQGPEFLTYFNYEAQQDKSGLPNDRFSAERPEGSISTLTIQRTEQRDSAMYRCASSLARVRGTDVWEQFFGPGTRLTVL.

This clone was seen once. The chain is built from TRBV6-5 and TRBJ2-7, with TRBD1 as a possible D gene (6 bases). Trimming took off 0 bases at V and 5 bases at J, with 14 bases between the two ends. CDR1 MNHEY and CDR2 SVGAGI come from the germline V gene. This CDR3 has 15 residues. The CDR3 sequence: CASSYSTPRDNEQYF. DNA of the CDR3: TGTGCCAGCAGTTACTCGACCCCCAGGGACAACGAGCAGTACTTC.

This chain links TRBV10-3 with TRBJ1-2; 7 bases line up with TRBD1. Germline V CDR1 and CDR2: ENHRY, SYGVKD. The CDR3 is made up of 13 amino acids. Trimming removed 1 base from V and 4 bases from J; junction bases left unmatched: 0. DNA for the CDR3: TGTGCCATCAGTGAGTGGACAGGCTATGGCTACACCTTC. Amino acid sequence: CAISEWTGYGYTF.

The V call is TRBV30, the J call TRBJ2-3; 7 nucleotides match TRBD2. The V and J ends lost 2 bases and 0 bases, in that order; junction bases with no gene match: 5. This CDR3 contains 15 residues. The germline V gene encodes CDR1 GTSNPN and CDR2 SVGIG (reference sequence). As DNA, the CDR3 is TGTGCCTGGAGTAGCGGGATAATCAGCACAGATACGCAGTATTTT. Translation gives CAWSSGIISTDTQYF.

This chain uses TRBV28 with TRBJ2-7; 8 bases align to TRBD2. The V segment lost 8 bases and the J segment 2 bases; nucleotides outside the gene matches: 11. CDR1 MDHEN and CDR2 SYDVKM come from the germline V gene. The CDR3 consists of 15 residues. This CDR3 is CASDQTAGGPYEQYF. Here the CDR3 DNA reads TGTGCCAGCGATCAAACGGCGGGAGGTCCCTACGAGCAGTACTTC. The whole variable domain, remainder taken from reference TRBV28 and TRBJ2-7, is DVKVTQSSRYLVKRTGEKVFLECVQDMDHENMFWYRQDPGLGLRLIYFSYDVKMKEKGDIPEGYSVSREKKERFSLILESASTNQTSMYLCASDQTAGGPYEQYFGPGTRLTVT.

The chain combines TRBV7-8 with TRBJ2-7, with D hard to call. This CDR3 spans 13 amino acids. Germline V gene sequence: CDR1 SGHVS, CDR2 FQNEAQ. Trimming left V 1 base short and J 1 base short, with 5 bases between. The CDR3 loop is CASSLGNSYEQYF. The CDR3 DNA follows: TGTGCCAGCAGCTTAGGGAATTCCTACGAGCAGTACTTC. Variable domain in full (rest from reference TRBV7-8 and TRBJ2-7): GAGVSQSPRYKVAKRGQDVALRCDPISGHVSLFWYQQALGQGPEFLTYFQNEAQLDKSGLPSDRFFAERPEGSVSTLKIQRTQQEDSAVYLCASSLGNSYEQYFGPGTRLTVT.

This chain joins TRBV28 and TRBJ1-5; the D is unclear. Germline V gene data show CDR1 as MDHEN and CDR2 as SYDVKM. The CDR3 contains 14 residues. Trimming pared 3 bases from V and 7 bases from J, leaving 13 bases between. This chain's CDR3 is CASSFLEGGQPQHF. CDR3 coding DNA: TGTGCCAGCAGTTTCTTGGAGGGAGGCCAGCCCCAGCATTTT.

The chain combines TRBV30 with TRBJ1-6; D is unclear. Per germline, CDR1 GTSNPN and CDR2 SVGIG (reference sequence). This CDR3 comprises 13 residues. The germline V and J ends were trimmed by 1 base and 7 bases, with 8 bases remaining between them. CDR3 nucleotides: TGTGCCTGGAGTGATATAGGGAATTCACCCCTCCACTTT. Encoded protein: CAWSDIGNSPLHF.

The rearrangement links TRBV10-2 to TRBJ2-2, with 9 bases aligning to TRBD2. This CDR3 is built from 15 residues. Per germline, CDR1 WSHSY and CDR2 SAAADI. V shed 9 bases and J 0 bases; nucleotides not matched to a gene: 5. CDR3 region: CAREGLASNTGELFF. CDR3 nucleotide sequence: TGCGCCAGGGAAGGACTAGCGTCGAACACCGGGGAGCTGTTTTTT.

The V call is TRBV27, the J call TRBJ2-2; 15 bases match TRBD2. Germline assignment: CDR1 MNHEY and CDR2 SMNVEV (reference sequence). V lost 4 bases to trimming and J lost 3 bases; unmatched junction nucleotides: 12. The CDR3 is 20 residues long. CDR3: CASSSFWTSGRAGDTGELFF. CDR3 coding DNA: TGTGCCAGCAGTTCCTTCTGGACTAGCGGGAGGGCCGGGGACACCGGGGAGCTGTTTTTT.

V and J are TRBV4-1 and TRBJ2-2; no clear D gene. The CDR3 sequence is 18 residues long. Trimming took off 3 bases at V and 1 base at J, with 18 bases between the two ends. The V gene's germline CDR1 is MGHRA and CDR2 YSYEKL. This CDR3 is CASSHPAIPVGNTGELFF. CDR3 coding DNA: TGCGCCAGCAGCCACCCAGCGATACCGGTTGGGAACACCGGGGAGCTGTTTTTT.

Note on this clone: The same CDR3 also results from other DNA sequences found in this sample. This chain links TRBV28 with TRBJ2-5; D is ambiguous. This CDR3 comprises 13 residues. The germline CDR1 and CDR2 sequences are MDHEN and SYDVKM. V was clipped by 2 bases and J by 3 bases, with 7 bases between them. The CDR3 loop reads CASSLSGKETQYF. The CDR3 DNA reads TGTGCCAGCAGTTTAAGTGGTAAAGAGACCCAGTACTTC.